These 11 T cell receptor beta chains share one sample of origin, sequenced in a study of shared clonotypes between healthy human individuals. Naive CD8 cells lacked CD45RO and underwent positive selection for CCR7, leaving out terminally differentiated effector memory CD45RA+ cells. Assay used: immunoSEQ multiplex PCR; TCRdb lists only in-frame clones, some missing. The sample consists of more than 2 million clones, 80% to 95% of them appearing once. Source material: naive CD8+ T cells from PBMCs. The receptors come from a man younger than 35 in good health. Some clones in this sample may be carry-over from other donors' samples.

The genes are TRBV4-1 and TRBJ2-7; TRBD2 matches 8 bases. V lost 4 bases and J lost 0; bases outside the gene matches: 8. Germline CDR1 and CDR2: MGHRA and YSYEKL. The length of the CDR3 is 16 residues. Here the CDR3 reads CASSPISGKSSYEQYF. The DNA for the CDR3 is TGCGCCAGCAGCCCCATTAGCGGGAAATCCTCCTACGAGCAGTACTTC.

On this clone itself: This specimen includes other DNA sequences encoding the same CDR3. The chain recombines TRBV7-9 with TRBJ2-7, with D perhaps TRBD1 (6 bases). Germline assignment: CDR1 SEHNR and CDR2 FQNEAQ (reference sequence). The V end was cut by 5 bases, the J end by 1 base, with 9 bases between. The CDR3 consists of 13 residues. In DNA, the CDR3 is TGTGCCAGCAGCCCAGGGGCTTCCTACGAGCAGTACTTC. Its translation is CASSPGASYEQYF.

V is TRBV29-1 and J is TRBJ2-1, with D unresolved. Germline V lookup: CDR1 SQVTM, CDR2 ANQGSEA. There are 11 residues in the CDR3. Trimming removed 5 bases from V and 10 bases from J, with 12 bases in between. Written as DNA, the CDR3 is TGCAGCGTTACGATTTCGGAGGAGCAGTTCTTC. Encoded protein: CSVTISEEQFF.

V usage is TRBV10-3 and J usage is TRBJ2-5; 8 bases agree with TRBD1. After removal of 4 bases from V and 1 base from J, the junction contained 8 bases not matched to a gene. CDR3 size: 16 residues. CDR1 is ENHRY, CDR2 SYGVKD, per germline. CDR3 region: CAISASRGRRQETQYF. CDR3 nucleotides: TGTGCCATCAGTGCCTCCAGGGGGCGCCGCCAAGAGACCCAGTACTTC.

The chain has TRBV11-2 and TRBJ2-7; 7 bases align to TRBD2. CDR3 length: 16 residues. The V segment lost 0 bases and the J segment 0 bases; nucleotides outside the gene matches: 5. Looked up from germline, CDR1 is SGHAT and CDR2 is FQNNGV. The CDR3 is CASSLEAGGSSYEQYF. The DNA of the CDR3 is TGTGCCAGCAGCTTAGAGGCGGGCGGGAGCTCCTACGAGCAGTACTTC.

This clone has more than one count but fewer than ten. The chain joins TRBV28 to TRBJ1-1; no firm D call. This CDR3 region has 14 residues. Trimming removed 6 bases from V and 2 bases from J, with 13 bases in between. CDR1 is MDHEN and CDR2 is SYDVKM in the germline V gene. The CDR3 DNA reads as TGTGCCAGCAGGACGCGGGCCTCCAACACTGAAGCTTTCTTT. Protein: CASRTRASNTEAFF.

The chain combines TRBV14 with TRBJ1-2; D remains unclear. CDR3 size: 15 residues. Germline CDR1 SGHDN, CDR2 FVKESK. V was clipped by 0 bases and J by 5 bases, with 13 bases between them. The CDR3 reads CASSQDRKGRYGYTF. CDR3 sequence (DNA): TGTGCCAGCAGCCAAGATAGGAAGGGTCGGTATGGCTACACCTTC. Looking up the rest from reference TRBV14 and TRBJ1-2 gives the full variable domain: EAGVTQFPSHSVIEKGQTVTLRCDPISGHDNLYWYRRVMGKEIKFLLHFVKESKQDESGMPNNRFLAERTGGTYSTLKVQPAELEDSGVYFCASSQDRKGRYGYTFGSGTRLTVV.

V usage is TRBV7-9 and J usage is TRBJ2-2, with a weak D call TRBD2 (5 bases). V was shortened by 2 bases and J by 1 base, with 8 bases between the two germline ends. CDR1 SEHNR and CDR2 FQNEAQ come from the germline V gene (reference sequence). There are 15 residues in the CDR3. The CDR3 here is CASSLPGGNTGELFF. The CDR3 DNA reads TGTGCCAGCAGCTTACCAGGAGGGAACACCGGGGAGCTGTTTTTT.

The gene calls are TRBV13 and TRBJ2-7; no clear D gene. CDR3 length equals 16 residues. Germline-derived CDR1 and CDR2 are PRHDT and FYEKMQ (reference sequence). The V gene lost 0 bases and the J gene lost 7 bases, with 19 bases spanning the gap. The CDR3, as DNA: TGTGCCAGCAGCTTAGGCCGGTTTGAAAACCCTACGGAGCAGTACTTC. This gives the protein CASSLGRFENPTEQYF. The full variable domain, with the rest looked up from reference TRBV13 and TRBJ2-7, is AAGVIQSPRHLIKEKRETATLKCYPIPRHDTVYWYQQGPGQDPQFLISFYEKMQSDKGSIPDRFSAQQFSDYHSELNMSSLELGDSALYFCASSLGRFENPTEQYFGPGTRLTVT.

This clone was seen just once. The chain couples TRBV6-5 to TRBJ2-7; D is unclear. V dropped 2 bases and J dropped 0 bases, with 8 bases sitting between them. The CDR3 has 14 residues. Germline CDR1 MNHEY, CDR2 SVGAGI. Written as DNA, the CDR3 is TGTGCCAGCAGTTACGTCCGCACCTCCTACGAGCAGTACTTC. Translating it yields CASSYVRTSYEQYF.

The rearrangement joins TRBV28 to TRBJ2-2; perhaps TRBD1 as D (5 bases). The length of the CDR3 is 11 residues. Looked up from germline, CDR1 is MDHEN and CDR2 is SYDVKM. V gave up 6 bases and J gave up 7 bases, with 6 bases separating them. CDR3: CASRGVGELFF. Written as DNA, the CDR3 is TGTGCCAGCAGAGGGGTCGGGGAGCTGTTTTTT.